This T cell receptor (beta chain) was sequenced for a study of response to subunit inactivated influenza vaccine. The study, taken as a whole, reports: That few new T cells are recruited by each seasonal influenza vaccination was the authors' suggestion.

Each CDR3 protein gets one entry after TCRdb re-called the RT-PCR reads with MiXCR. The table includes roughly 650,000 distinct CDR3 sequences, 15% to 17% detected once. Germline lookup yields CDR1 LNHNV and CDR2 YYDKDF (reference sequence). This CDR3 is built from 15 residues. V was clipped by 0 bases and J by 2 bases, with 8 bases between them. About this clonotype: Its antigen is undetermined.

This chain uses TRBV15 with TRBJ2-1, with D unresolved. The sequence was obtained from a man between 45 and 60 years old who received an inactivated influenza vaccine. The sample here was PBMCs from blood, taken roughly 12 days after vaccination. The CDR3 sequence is CATSRDRTPYNEQFF. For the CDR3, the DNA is TGTGCCACCAGCAGAGATAGGACCCCCTACAATGAGCAGTTCTTC. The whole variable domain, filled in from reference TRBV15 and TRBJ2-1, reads DAMVIQNPRYQVTQFGKPVTLSCSQTLNHNVMYWYQQKSSQAPKLLFHYYDKDFNNEADTPDNFQSRRPNTSFCFLDIRSPGLGDTAMYLCATSRDRTPYNEQFFGPGTRLTVL.